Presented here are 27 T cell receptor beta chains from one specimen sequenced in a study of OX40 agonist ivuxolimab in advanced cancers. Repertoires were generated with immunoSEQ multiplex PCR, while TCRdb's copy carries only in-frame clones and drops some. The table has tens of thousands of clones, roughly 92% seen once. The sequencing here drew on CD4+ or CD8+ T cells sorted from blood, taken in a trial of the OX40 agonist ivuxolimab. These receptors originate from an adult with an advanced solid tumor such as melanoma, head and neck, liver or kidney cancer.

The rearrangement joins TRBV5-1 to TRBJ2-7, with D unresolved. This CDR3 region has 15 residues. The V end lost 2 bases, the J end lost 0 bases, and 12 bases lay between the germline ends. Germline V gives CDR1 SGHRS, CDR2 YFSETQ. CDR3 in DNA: TGCGCCAGCAGCTTCGACTCCAAGAGCTCCTACGAGCAGTACTTC. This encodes CASSFDSKSSYEQYF.

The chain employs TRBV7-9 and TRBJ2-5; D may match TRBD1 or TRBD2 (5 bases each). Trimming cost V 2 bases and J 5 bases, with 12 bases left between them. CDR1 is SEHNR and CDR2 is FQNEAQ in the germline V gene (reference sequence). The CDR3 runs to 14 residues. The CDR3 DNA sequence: TGTGCCAGCAGCTTACCCAGGGAGTTGGAGACCCAGTACTTC. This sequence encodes CASSLPRELETQYF.

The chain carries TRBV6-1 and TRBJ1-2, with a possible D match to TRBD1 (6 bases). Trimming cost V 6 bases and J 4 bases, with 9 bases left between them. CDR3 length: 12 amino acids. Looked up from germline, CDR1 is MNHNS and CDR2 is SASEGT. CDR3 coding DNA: TGTGCCAGCAGCGAGGGGGGCTATGGCTACACCTTC. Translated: CASSEGGYGYTF.

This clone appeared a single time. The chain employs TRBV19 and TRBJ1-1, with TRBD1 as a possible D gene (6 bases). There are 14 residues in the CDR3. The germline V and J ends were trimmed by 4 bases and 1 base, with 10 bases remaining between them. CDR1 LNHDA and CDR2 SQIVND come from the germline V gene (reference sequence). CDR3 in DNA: TGTGCCAGTAGTACCCCGACAGGGAACACTGAAGCTTTCTTT. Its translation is CASSTPTGNTEAFF.

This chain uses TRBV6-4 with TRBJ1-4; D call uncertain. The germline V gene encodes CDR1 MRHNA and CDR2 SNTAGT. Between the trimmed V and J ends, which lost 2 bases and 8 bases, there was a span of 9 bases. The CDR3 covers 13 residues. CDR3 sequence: CASSDQGGEKLFF. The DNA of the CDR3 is TGTGCCAGCAGTGACCAAGGTGGGGAAAAACTGTTTTTT.

CDR3 coding DNA: TGTGCCAGCAGTTACTCGACCGATGAAAAACTGTTTTTT. This gives the protein CASSYSTDEKLFF. The chain combines TRBV6-5 with TRBJ1-4; no reliable D call. Trimming took 0 bases from V and 6 from J, leaving 5 bases between them. Germline CDR1 MNHEY, CDR2 SVGAGI. The CDR3 loop spans 13 amino acids.

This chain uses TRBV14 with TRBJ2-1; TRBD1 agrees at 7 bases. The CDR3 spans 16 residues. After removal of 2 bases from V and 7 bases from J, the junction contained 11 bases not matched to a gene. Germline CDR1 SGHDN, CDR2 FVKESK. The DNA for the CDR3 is TGTGCCAGCAGCCAATACCGGGACAGTTTCGGGAATGAGCAGTTCTTC. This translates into CASSQYRDSFGNEQFF.

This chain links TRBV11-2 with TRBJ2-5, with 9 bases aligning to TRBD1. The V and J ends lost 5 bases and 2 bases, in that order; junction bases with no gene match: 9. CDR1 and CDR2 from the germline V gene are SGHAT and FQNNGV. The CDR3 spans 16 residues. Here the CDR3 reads CASSPTLDRGQETQYF. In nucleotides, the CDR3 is TGTGCCAGCAGCCCAACGTTGGACAGGGGACAAGAGACCCAGTACTTC.

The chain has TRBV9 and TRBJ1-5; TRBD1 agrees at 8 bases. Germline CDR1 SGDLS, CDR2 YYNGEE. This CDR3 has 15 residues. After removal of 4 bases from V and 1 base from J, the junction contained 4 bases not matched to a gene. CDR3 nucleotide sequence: TGTGCCAGCAGCAGGCAGGGGGCCAGCAATCAGCCCCAGCATTTT. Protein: CASSRQGASNQPQHF.

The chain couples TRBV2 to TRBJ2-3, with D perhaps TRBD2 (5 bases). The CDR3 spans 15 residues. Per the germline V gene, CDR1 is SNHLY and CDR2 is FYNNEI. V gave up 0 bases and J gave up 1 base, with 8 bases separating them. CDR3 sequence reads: CASSEAFSGTDTQYF. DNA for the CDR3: TGTGCCAGCAGTGAAGCTTTTAGCGGCACAGATACGCAGTATTTT.

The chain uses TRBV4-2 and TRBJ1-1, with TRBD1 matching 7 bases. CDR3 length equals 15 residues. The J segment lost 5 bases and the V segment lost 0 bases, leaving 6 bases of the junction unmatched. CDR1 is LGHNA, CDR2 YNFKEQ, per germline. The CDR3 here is CASSQEARGRTEAFF. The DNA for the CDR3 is TGTGCCAGCAGCCAAGAGGCGAGGGGGCGTACTGAAGCTTTCTTT.

CDR3 protein: CASDAGATSTDTQYF. CDR3 sequence (DNA): TGTGCCAGCGACGCGGGAGCGACTAGCACAGATACGCAGTATTTT. The chain joins TRBV5-5 to TRBJ2-3; 7 bases line up with TRBD2. The CDR3 covers 15 residues. Germline CDR1 is SGHKS and CDR2 is YYEKEE (reference sequence). V trimming: 7 bases; J trimming: 0 bases; junction bases outside the gene matches: 8.

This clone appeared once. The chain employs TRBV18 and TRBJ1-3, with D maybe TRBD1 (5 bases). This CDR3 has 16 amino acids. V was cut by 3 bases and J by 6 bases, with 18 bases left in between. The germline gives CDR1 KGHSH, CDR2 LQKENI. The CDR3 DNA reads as TGTGCCAGCTCACCCAACCAGGGAGGGGCCATAAACACCATATATTTT. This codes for CASSPNQGGAINTIYF.

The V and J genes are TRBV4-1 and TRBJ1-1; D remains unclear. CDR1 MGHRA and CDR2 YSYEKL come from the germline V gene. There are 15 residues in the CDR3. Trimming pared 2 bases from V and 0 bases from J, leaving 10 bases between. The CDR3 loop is CASSQRTRLNTEAFF. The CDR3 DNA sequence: TGCGCCAGCAGCCAACGAACACGGCTGAACACTGAAGCTTTCTTT.

Here the CDR3 reads CASRRTGDTGELFF. The CDR3 nucleotides are TGCGCCAGCAGGCGGACAGGGGACACCGGGGAGCTGTTTTTT. This chain joins TRBV23-1 and TRBJ2-2, with 9 bases aligning to TRBD1. TRBV23-1 is filed as an ORF, its function uncertain. The CDR3 contains 14 residues. V gave up 6 bases and J gave up 3 bases; unmatched junction bases: 2.

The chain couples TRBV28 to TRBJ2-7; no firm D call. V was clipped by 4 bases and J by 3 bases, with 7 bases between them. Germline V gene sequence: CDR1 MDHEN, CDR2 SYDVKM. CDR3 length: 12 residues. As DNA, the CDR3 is TGTGCCAGCAGTTCCTCTATCTACGAGCAGTACTTC. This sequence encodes CASSSSIYEQYF.

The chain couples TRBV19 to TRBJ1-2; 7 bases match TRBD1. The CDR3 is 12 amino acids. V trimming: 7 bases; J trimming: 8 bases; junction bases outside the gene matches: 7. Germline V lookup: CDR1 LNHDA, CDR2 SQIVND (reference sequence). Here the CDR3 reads CASTATGKGYTF. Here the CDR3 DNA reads TGTGCCAGTACTGCGACAGGGAAAGGCTACACCTTC. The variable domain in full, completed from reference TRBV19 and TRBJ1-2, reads DGGITQSPKYLFRKEGQNVTLSCEQNLNHDAMYWYRQDPGQGLRLIYYSQIVNDFQKGDIAEGYSVSREKKESFPLTVTSAQKNPTAFYLCASTATGKGYTFGSGTRLTVV.

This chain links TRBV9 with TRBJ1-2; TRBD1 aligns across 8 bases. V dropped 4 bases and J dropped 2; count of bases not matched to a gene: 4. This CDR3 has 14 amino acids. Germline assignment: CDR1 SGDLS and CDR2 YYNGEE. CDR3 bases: TGTGCCAGCAGCATGACAGGGGTAAACTATGGCTACACCTTC. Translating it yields CASSMTGVNYGYTF.

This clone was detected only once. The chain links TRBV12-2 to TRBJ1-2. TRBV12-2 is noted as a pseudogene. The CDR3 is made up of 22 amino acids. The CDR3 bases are TGTGCAAGTCGCTTAGCGCGGGAAAGTGTCGGAGGGAGGGGCTCTACTAACTATGGCTACACCTTC. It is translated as CASRLARESVGGRGSTNYGYTF.

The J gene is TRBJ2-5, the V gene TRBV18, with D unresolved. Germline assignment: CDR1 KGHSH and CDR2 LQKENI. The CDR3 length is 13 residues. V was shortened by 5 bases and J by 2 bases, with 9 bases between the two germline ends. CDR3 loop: CASSRTEQETQYF. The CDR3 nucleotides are TGTGCCAGCTCAAGGACGGAGCAAGAGACCCAGTACTTC.

The CDR3 sequence is CASSFPGTGEQFF. CDR3 nucleotides: TGTGCCAGCAGCTTCCCTGGGACAGGCGAGCAGTTCTTC. The J gene is TRBJ2-1, the V gene TRBV7-9; 8 bases are shared with TRBD1. Germline values: CDR1 SEHNR, CDR2 FQNEAQ (reference sequence). Losses at the gene ends were 3 bases for V and 10 bases for J; bases not matched to a gene: 5. There are 13 residues in the CDR3.

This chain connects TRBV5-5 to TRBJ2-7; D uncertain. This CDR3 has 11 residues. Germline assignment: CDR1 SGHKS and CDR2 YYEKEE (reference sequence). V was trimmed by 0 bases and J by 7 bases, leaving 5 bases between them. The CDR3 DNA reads TGTGCCAGCAGCTTGGGGCAGGAGCAGTACTTC. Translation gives CASSLGQEQYF.

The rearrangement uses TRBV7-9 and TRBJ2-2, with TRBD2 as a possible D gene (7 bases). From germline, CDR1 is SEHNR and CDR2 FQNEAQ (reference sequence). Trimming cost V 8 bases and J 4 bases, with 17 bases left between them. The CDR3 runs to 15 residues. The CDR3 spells CASLPHGGATGELFF. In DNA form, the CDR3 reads TGTGCCAGCCTTCCACATGGGGGGGCCACCGGGGAGCTGTTTTTT.

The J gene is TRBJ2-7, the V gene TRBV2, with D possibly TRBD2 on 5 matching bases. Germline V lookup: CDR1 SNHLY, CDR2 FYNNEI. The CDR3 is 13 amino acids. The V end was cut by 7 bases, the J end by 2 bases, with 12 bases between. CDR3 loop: CASIGNRAYEQYF. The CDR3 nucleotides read TGTGCCAGCATCGGGAATCGGGCCTACGAGCAGTACTTC.

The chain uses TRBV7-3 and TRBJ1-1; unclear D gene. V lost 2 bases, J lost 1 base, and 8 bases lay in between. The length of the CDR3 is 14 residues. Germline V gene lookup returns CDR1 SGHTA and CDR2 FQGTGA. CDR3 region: CASSLGQANTEAFF. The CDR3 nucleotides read TGTGCCAGCAGCTTAGGGCAGGCGAACACTGAAGCTTTCTTT.

CDR3 residues: CAISTWTSSHEQYF. In nucleotides, the CDR3 is TGTGCCATCAGTACATGGACTAGCTCTCACGAGCAGTACTTC. The chain links TRBV10-3 to TRBJ2-7, with 8 bases fitting TRBD2. V was pared by 5 bases and J by 5 bases, with 8 bases of the junction left unmatched. Germline V lookup: CDR1 ENHRY, CDR2 SYGVKD. CDR3 length: 14 amino acids.

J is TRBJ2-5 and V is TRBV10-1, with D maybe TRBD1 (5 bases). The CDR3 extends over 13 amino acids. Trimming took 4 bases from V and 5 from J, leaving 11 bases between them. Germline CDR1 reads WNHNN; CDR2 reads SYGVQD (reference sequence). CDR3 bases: TGCGCCAGCAGTGCAGGGTCGTGGGAGACCCAGTACTTC. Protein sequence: CASSAGSWETQYF.